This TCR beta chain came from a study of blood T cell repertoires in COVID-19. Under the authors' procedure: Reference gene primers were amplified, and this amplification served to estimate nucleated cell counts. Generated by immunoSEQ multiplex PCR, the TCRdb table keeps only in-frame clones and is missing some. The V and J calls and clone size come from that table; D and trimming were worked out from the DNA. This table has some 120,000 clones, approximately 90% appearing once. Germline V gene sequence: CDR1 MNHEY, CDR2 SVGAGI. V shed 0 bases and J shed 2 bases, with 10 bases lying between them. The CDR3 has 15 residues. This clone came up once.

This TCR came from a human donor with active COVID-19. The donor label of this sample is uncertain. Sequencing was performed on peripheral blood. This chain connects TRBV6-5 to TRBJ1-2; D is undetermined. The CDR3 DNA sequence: TGTGCCAGCAGTTACTCGACTAACGGCAACTATGGCTACACCTTC. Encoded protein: CASSYSTNGNYGYTF.